Below, 23 T cell receptor beta chains from the same sample are listed, as sequenced in a study of cytomegalovirus exposure and HLA in healthy donors. Vbeta (60) and Jbeta (13) primers were used in the PCR. Sequencing was performed with immunoSEQ multiplex PCR; in TCRdb, only in-frame clones are kept and a portion is missing. The sample yields fewer than 200,000 clones, roughly 80% seen once. Sequenced material: PBMCs. The receptors were gathered from a man in his thirties or forties in good health and CMV-seropositive.

The rearrangement uses TRBV7-9 and TRBJ1-1, with D unclear. Germline assignment: CDR1 SEHNR and CDR2 FQNEAQ (reference sequence). V dropped 3 bases and J dropped 6 bases, with 5 bases sitting between them. There are 11 residues in the CDR3. The CDR3 DNA is TGTGCCAGCAGCTTCGTAGCTGAAGCTTTCTTT. Its protein is CASSFVAEAFF.

The chain joins TRBV11-2 to TRBJ2-1; possible D gene TRBD2, 5 bases. The CDR3 is made up of 15 amino acids. Trimming removed 5 bases from V and 3 bases from J, with 14 bases in between. Germline loops: CDR1 SGHAT, CDR2 FQNNGV. The CDR3 DNA is TGTGCCAGCAGCCTGGAGAACAGCGGCTACAATGAGCAGTTCTTC. Protein sequence: CASSLENSGYNEQFF.

The chain recombines TRBV28 with TRBJ2-7; 8 positions match TRBD1. This CDR3 spans 17 amino acids. CDR1 MDHEN and CDR2 SYDVKM come from the germline V gene. J lost 1 base, V lost 4 bases, and 12 bases had no gene match. CDR3 in DNA: TGTGCCAGCAGTTCCCCGGTGGGGACAGGAGGATCCTACGAGCAGTACTTC. The encoded protein is CASSSPVGTGGSYEQYF. Based on the CDR3 plus reference TRBV28 and TRBJ2-7, the full variable domain is DVKVTQSSRYLVKRTGEKVFLECVQDMDHENMFWYRQDPGLGLRLIYFSYDVKMKEKGDIPEGYSVSREKKERFSLILESASTNQTSMYLCASSSPVGTGGSYEQYFGPGTRLTVT.

CDR3 sequence reads: CASSRTGFTEAFF. In nucleotides, the CDR3 is TGTGCCAGCAGCCGGACAGGGTTCACTGAAGCTTTCTTT. J is TRBJ1-1 and V is TRBV4-2; 8 nucleotides align to TRBD1. Germline CDR1 LGHNA, CDR2 YNFKEQ. CDR3 length: 13 amino acids. V lost 4 bases to trimming and J lost 4 bases; unmatched junction nucleotides: 2.

V gene TRBV4-1 combines with J gene TRBJ2-7, with 9 bases lining up with TRBD1. In germline, CDR1 is MGHRA, CDR2 YSYEKL. V was clipped by 3 bases and J by 2 bases; unmatched bases: 8. The CDR3 covers 16 residues. Here the CDR3 reads CASSQRGTGSTYEQYF. The CDR3 DNA reads as TGCGCCAGCAGCCAGCGTGGGACAGGGAGTACCTACGAGCAGTACTTC.

The rearrangement links TRBV5-1 to TRBJ2-2; no clear D. Per germline, CDR1 SGHRS and CDR2 YFSETQ. V was pared by 0 bases and J by 4 bases, with 7 bases between. The CDR3 sequence is 14 residues long. The CDR3 coding sequence is TGCGCCAGCAGCTTGGGAGGTGGCACCGGGGAGCTGTTTTTT. This codes for CASSLGGGTGELFF.

J is TRBJ1-4 and V is TRBV18; maybe TRBD1 (6 bases). The CDR3 is made up of 13 amino acids. From germline, CDR1 is KGHSH and CDR2 LQKENI. V shed 6 bases and J shed 7 bases, with 12 bases lying between them. CDR3 sequence reads: CASSPDRSEKLFF. CDR3 DNA sequence: TGTGCCAGCTCCCCAGACAGGAGTGAAAAACTGTTTTTT. Full variable domain (missing parts from reference TRBV18 and TRBJ1-4): NAGVMQNPRHLVRRRGQEARLRCSPMKGHSHVYWYRQLPEEGLKFMVYLQKENIIDESGMPKERFSAEFPKEGPSILRIQQVVRGDSAAYFCASSPDRSEKLFFGSGTQLSVL.

The chain has TRBV10-1 and TRBJ2-1; 10 bases align to TRBD2. With V trimmed by 3 bases and J by 4 bases, 3 bases remained unmatched. Germline CDR1 WNHNN, CDR2 SYGVQD (reference sequence). The CDR3 contains 15 residues. The CDR3 sequence: CASSDQRGGYNEQFF. CDR3 nucleotide sequence: TGCGCCAGCAGTGATCAGCGGGGGGGTTACAATGAGCAGTTCTTC.

This rearrangement joins TRBV18 to TRBJ1-1; the D gene is possibly TRBD1 (5 bases). CDR1 KGHSH and CDR2 LQKENI come from the germline V gene. The V end was cut by 3 bases, the J end by 3 bases, with 14 bases between. This CDR3 has 15 amino acids. As DNA, the CDR3 is TGTGCCAGCTCACCCCGCCAGGGTTCGGACACTGAAGCTTTCTTT. It encodes CASSPRQGSDTEAFF.

The count of this clone is one. This rearrangement joins TRBV12-5 to TRBJ1-1, with D hard to call. Per the germline V gene, CDR1 is LGHNT and CDR2 is FRNRAP. V was trimmed by 2 bases and J by 5 bases, leaving 9 bases between them. CDR3 length equals 13 residues. CDR3 DNA sequence: TGTGCTAGTGGTTTGACGGAGGGTACTGAAGCTTTCTTT. This translates into CASGLTEGTEAFF.

The rearrangement joins TRBV4-2 to TRBJ1-1; 9 bases agree with TRBD1. The V segment lost 0 bases and the J segment 5 bases; nucleotides outside the gene matches: 4. Germline assignment: CDR1 LGHNA and CDR2 YNFKEQ. This CDR3 is built from 15 residues. In DNA form, the CDR3 reads TGTGCCAGCAGCCAAGAGGACAGGGGAGGGACTGAAGCTTTCTTT. This gives the protein CASSQEDRGGTEAFF.

In regard to this clone: This likely traces to a read error, being one base from a far larger clone. The genes are TRBV5-1 and TRBJ2-1; weak D call: TRBD1 (5 bases). CDR3 length: 14 amino acids. Germline lookup yields CDR1 SGHRS and CDR2 YFSETQ. CDR3 nucleotide sequence: TGCGCCAGCTGCTTACAGGCCTCCTACAATGAGCAGTTCTTC. Encoded protein: CASCLQASYNEQFF.

V is TRBV7-9 and J is TRBJ2-1; maybe TRBD1 (6 bases). The V gene's germline CDR1 is SEHNR and CDR2 FQNEAQ (reference sequence). The V end lost 8 bases, the J end lost 9 bases, and 8 bases lay between the germline ends. This CDR3 is 10 amino acids long. The CDR3 region is CASEGGEQFF. The CDR3 DNA reads as TGTGCCAGCGAAGGGGGTGAGCAGTTCTTC. Based on the CDR3 plus reference TRBV7-9 and TRBJ2-1, the full variable domain is DTGVSQNPRHKITKRGQNVTFRCDPISEHNRLYWYRQTLGQGPEFLTYFQNEAQLEKSRLLSDRFSAERPKGSFSTLEIQRTEQGDSAMYLCASEGGEQFFGPGTRLTVL.

The chain is built from TRBV28 and TRBJ1-1, with D possibly being TRBD1 (6 bases). CDR3 length equals 13 residues. The germline CDR1 and CDR2 sequences are MDHEN and SYDVKM. V was clipped by 6 bases and J by 1 base, with 9 bases between them. DNA for the CDR3: TGTGCCAGCAGAAGGGACACGAACACTGAAGCTTTCTTT. It is translated as CASRRDTNTEAFF.

This clone was counted only a few times. The chain links TRBV4-1 to TRBJ1-6; D not certain. Germline CDR1 MGHRA, CDR2 YSYEKL. CDR3 length: 14 amino acids. With 3 bases removed from V and 4 bases from J, the gap between germline ends came to 7 bases. The CDR3 loop reads CASSHQNYNSPLHF. CDR3 coding DNA: TGCGCCAGCAGCCACCAGAATTATAATTCACCCCTCCACTTT.

The V call is TRBV4-1, the J call TRBJ1-6, with D possibly TRBD1 on 6 matching bases. From germline, CDR1 is MGHRA and CDR2 YSYEKL. This CDR3 comprises 15 residues. The V end lost 1 base, the J end lost 14 bases, and 18 bases lay between the germline ends. The CDR3 bases are TGCGCCAGCAGCCAAGTAGGGGGGGCCGCTTTCACCCTCCACTTT. Amino acid sequence: CASSQVGGAAFTLHF.

The rearrangement joins TRBV4-1 to TRBJ2-1; 9 bases are a match to TRBD1. Germline values: CDR1 MGHRA, CDR2 YSYEKL. There are 15 residues in the CDR3. V dropped 1 base and J dropped 6; count of bases not matched to a gene: 4. The chain's CDR3 is CASSQGTGVGNEQFF. The CDR3 DNA follows: TGCGCCAGCAGCCAAGGGACAGGGGTCGGCAATGAGCAGTTCTTC.

This clone turned up a few times. This chain uses TRBV9 with TRBJ1-3; 9 positions agree with TRBD1. From germline, CDR1 is SGDLS and CDR2 YYNGEE. With V trimmed by 0 bases and J by 3 bases, 10 bases remained unmatched. There are 18 residues in the CDR3. CDR3 DNA: TGTGCCAGCAGCGTAGCCGTCGGGACAGGGCATGTTGGAAACACCATATATTTT. Its translation: CASSVAVGTGHVGNTIYF.

There are a few counts of this clone. Other nucleotide sequences from this sample produce the same CDR3. The chain employs TRBV4-1 and TRBJ1-5, with a possible D match to TRBD1 (5 bases). V dropped 1 base and J dropped 5 bases, with 6 bases sitting between them. The CDR3 has 13 amino acids. Germline V gives CDR1 MGHRA, CDR2 YSYEKL. CDR3 in amino acids: CASSQAGDQPQHF. CDR3 nucleotides: TGCGCCAGCAGCCAAGCGGGGGATCAGCCCCAGCATTTT.

This CDR3 reads CASRLQGLPDNEQFF. In DNA form, the CDR3 reads TGTGCCAGCAGACTTCAGGGACTACCAGACAATGAGCAGTTCTTC. The V gene is TRBV4-2, the J gene TRBJ2-1; 7 bases are a match to TRBD2. Germline lookup yields CDR1 LGHNA and CDR2 YNFKEQ. The CDR3 is made up of 15 amino acids. J gave up 5 bases and V 6 bases, and 10 bases lay outside the gene matches.

V gene TRBV10-3 combines with J gene TRBJ2-1, with 8 bases aligning to TRBD1. The CDR3 length is 14 residues. CDR1 is ENHRY, CDR2 SYGVKD, per germline. V trimming: 5 bases; J trimming: 5 bases; junction bases outside the gene matches: 5. Here the CDR3 reads CAISQTGADNEQFF. CDR3 bases: TGTGCCATCAGTCAGACAGGGGCGGACAATGAGCAGTTCTTC.

This chain uses TRBV9 with TRBJ2-5, with 9 bases identical to TRBD1. Losses at the gene ends were 4 bases for V and 5 bases for J; bases not matched to a gene: 9. The CDR3 spans 15 residues. Per germline, CDR1 SGDLS and CDR2 YYNGEE. The CDR3 sequence: CASSPRTGVEETQYF. CDR3 sequence (DNA): TGTGCCAGCAGCCCGCGGACAGGGGTCGAGGAGACCCAGTACTTC.

V and J are TRBV5-1 and TRBJ2-7; 8 bases align to TRBD1. This CDR3 has 16 residues. With 2 bases clipped from V and 2 bases from J, the junction kept 9 bases outside the gene matches. Germline loops: CDR1 SGHRS, CDR2 YFSETQ. This CDR3 is CASSLNRQGTTYEQYF. CDR3 coding DNA: TGCGCCAGCAGCTTAAACAGACAGGGGACCACCTACGAGCAGTACTTC.